This TCR beta chain was found in a study of blood T cell repertoires in COVID-19. TCRdb's table, derived via immunoSEQ multiplex PCR, lists solely in-frame clones and lacks some. This table holds 350,000 or so clones, about 87% found once. Sequences were obtained from peripheral blood. The receptor was derived from a woman in her 30s with COVID-19, enrolled during active disease.

CDR3 coding DNA: TGTGCCAGCAGCATACAGGGATTCACTGGCTACACCTTC. This gives the protein CASSIQGFTGYTF. V is TRBV12-3 or TRBV12-4 and J is TRBJ1-2, with D perhaps TRBD1 (6 bases). V lost 6 bases and J 7 bases, leaving 15 bases between the germline ends. CDR3 length: 13 amino acids.